One sample yielded the 22 T cell receptor beta chains listed below, sequenced in a study of identical twins. TCRdb reprocessed the 5' RACE reads with MiXCR, giving one entry per CDR3 protein. The sample lists 700,000 to 950,000 distinct CDR3 sequences; 9% to 15% were seen once. The same sample was also studied in work on yellow fever vaccine responses in identical twins.

Sequencing used PBMCs. These receptors were taken from a young woman in good health.

A few counts support this clonotype. This chain uses TRBV5-1 with TRBJ1-2; perhaps TRBD1 as D (5 bases). This CDR3 spans 13 amino acids. In germline, CDR1 is SGHRS, CDR2 YFSETQ. Trimming removed 0 bases from V and 4 bases from J, with 7 bases in between. The CDR3 DNA reads as TGCGCCAGCAGCTTGGCTCAGGGCTATGGCTACACCTTC. Its translation: CASSLAQGYGYTF.

The CDR3 DNA is TGTGCCAGCAGCCCTTATTCCCCGGGACAGGGAAATAATTCACCCCTCCACTTT. Translation gives CASSPYSPGQGNNSPLHF. The chain combines TRBV12-3 or TRBV12-4 with TRBJ1-6; 9 bases agree with TRBD1. This CDR3 is built from 18 residues. The ends lost 6 bases at V and 5 bases at J; junction bases unmatched: 14.

This clonotype was counted only a few times. V is TRBV9 and J is TRBJ2-5, with TRBD2 identical over 9 bases. The germline gives CDR1 SGDLS, CDR2 YYNGEE. This CDR3 comprises 16 residues. The V gene end was trimmed by 0 bases and the J gene end by 1 base; junction bases not matched to a gene: 4. The CDR3 DNA reads TGTGCCAGCAGCGTAGCGGCTAGCGGGGCCCAAGAGACCCAGTACTTC. Translation: CASSVAASGAQETQYF.

This clonotype was seen more than once but under ten times. The chain joins TRBV20-1 to TRBJ2-7; D is perhaps TRBD1 or TRBD2 (5 bases each). Germline CDR1 is DFQATT and CDR2 is SNEGSKA (reference sequence). V lost 5 bases and J lost 2, with 13 bases in between. The CDR3 is 13 residues long. In DNA, the CDR3 is TGCAGTGCTGAAAGGGACGGAACCTACGAGCAGTACTTC. It codes for CSAERDGTYEQYF.

This clonotype was counted only a few times. This chain joins TRBV19 and TRBJ2-1, with TRBD2 as a possible D gene (6 bases). Germline CDR1 LNHDA, CDR2 SQIVND (reference sequence). V dropped 7 bases and J dropped 3 bases, with 10 bases sitting between them. This CDR3 spans 13 amino acids. CDR3 in DNA: TGTGCCAGTACCAAGGAGGGCTACAATGAGCAGTTCTTC. Translation: CASTKEGYNEQFF.

This clonotype was counted a few times. The chain uses TRBV5-1 and TRBJ1-2, with D possibly being TRBD1 (5 bases). Between the trimmed V and J ends, which lost 4 bases and 5 bases, there was a span of 18 bases. Germline V gives CDR1 SGHRS, CDR2 YFSETQ. CDR3 length: 15 residues. Here the CDR3 DNA reads TGCGCCAGCAGCCCGAGTGACAGAGGACTTTATGGCTACACCTTC. This codes for CASSPSDRGLYGYTF.

The rearrangement uses TRBV4-2 and TRBJ2-2; TRBD2 matches 11 bases. The CDR3 is 18 residues long. CDR1 and CDR2 (germline): LGHNA, YNFKEQ. Trimming removed 1 base from V and 5 bases from J; junction bases left unmatched: 9. This CDR3 is CASSQGSTSGGLTGELFF. The DNA for the CDR3 is TGTGCCAGCAGCCAAGGATCTACTAGCGGGGGCCTAACCGGGGAGCTGTTTTTT.

In this sample, this clonotype turned up many times. The chain carries TRBV6-2 or TRBV6-3 and TRBJ1-2; D might be TRBD1 (5 bases). The germline gives CDR1 MNHEY, CDR2 SVGEGT. The length of the CDR3 is 14 residues. V lost 8 bases and J 2 bases, leaving 15 bases between the germline ends. For the CDR3, the DNA is TGTGCCAGCCGGGACTTGGTGCTAAACTATGGCTACACCTTC. It codes for CASRDLVLNYGYTF.

This clonotype was observed a few times. The J gene is TRBJ2-2, the V gene TRBV20-1; unclear D gene. The V gene's germline CDR1 is DFQATT and CDR2 SNEGSKA (reference sequence). V gave up 6 bases and J gave up 0 bases, with 14 bases separating them. The CDR3 has 15 amino acids. CDR3 region: CSAARTDPNTGELFF. The CDR3 DNA sequence: TGCAGTGCCGCCCGGACGGATCCGAACACCGGGGAGCTGTTTTTT.

This clonotype was observed a handful of times. The chain recombines TRBV7-9 with TRBJ2-2, with D perhaps matching TRBD1 (6 bases). Germline V gene lookup returns CDR1 SEHNR and CDR2 FQNEAQ (reference sequence). The CDR3 is made up of 16 amino acids. Trimming pared 4 bases from V and 4 bases from J, leaving 16 bases between. The CDR3 is CASSSLGGVVTGELFF. The CDR3 coding sequence is TGTGCCAGCAGCTCCCTAGGGGGAGTGGTCACCGGGGAGCTGTTTTTT. The variable domain in full, with the rest retrieved from reference TRBV7-9 and TRBJ2-2, is DTGVSQNPRHKITKRGQNVTFRCDPISEHNRLYWYRQTLGQGPEFLTYFQNEAQLEKSRLLSDRFSAERPKGSFSTLEIQRTEQGDSAMYLCASSSLGGVVTGELFFGEGSRLTVL.

The chain links TRBV20-1 to TRBJ2-3; TRBD2 aligns across 7 bases. The CDR3 is 14 amino acids. The germline V gene encodes CDR1 DFQATT and CDR2 SNEGSKA (reference sequence). Trimming took 7 bases from V and 1 from J; bases not matched to a gene: 8. CDR3 residues: CSVGGGPGTDTQYF. The CDR3 DNA sequence: TGCAGTGTGGGGGGAGGGCCCGGCACAGATACGCAGTATTTT.

This clonotype showed up many times. CDR3 sequence: CASSQKGQRVQETQYF. The DNA for the CDR3 is TGCGCCAGCAGCCAAAAGGGACAGAGAGTCCAAGAGACCCAGTACTTC. V usage is TRBV4-1 and J usage is TRBJ2-5; 7 bases map to TRBD1. CDR1 MGHRA and CDR2 YSYEKL come from the germline V gene. V shed 2 bases, J shed 1 base, and the junction held 7 bases outside the gene matches. The CDR3 is 16 amino acids.

This clonotype has more than one count but fewer than ten. The chain has TRBV12-5 and TRBJ1-1; D not resolved. Trimming left V 6 bases short and J 6 bases short, with 23 bases between. The CDR3 consists of 16 residues. The germline CDR1 and CDR2 sequences are LGHNT and FRNRAP. The CDR3, as DNA: TGTGCTAGTGGGTTCGTTTCGGGTGTCCGGTCCCCTGAAGCTTTCTTT. This sequence encodes CASGFVSGVRSPEAFF.

This chain connects TRBV10-3 to TRBJ1-2; 7 bases are a match to TRBD1. The CDR3 consists of 14 residues. Trimming removed 2 bases from V and 5 bases from J; junction bases left unmatched: 5. Per germline, CDR1 ENHRY and CDR2 SYGVKD. The CDR3 region is CAISEGPTGYGYTF. CDR3 sequence (DNA): TGTGCCATCAGTGAGGGCCCGACAGGGTATGGCTACACCTTC.

At least ten counts were recorded for this clonotype. This chain joins TRBV6-1 and TRBJ1-6; D unclear. Between the trimmed V and J ends, which lost 6 bases and 6 bases, there was a span of 18 bases. CDR1 is MNHNS, CDR2 SASEGT, per germline. The CDR3 loop spans 16 amino acids. DNA of the CDR3: TGTGCCAGCAGGGGCGAATGGACGGGTGGTAATTCACCCCTCCACTTT. Its protein product is CASRGEWTGGNSPLHF.

This clonotype turned up a few times. The chain has TRBV6-2 or TRBV6-3 and TRBJ2-1; the match to TRBD1 covers 7 bases. The CDR3 contains 16 residues. From germline, CDR1 is MNHEY and CDR2 SVGEGT. The ends lost 1 base at V and 2 bases at J; junction bases unmatched: 5. CDR3 in amino acids: CASSYFRDRTYNEQFF. The CDR3 nucleotides are TGTGCCAGCAGTTACTTTCGGGACAGAACCTACAATGAGCAGTTCTTC.

This clonotype showed up many times. The rearrangement joins TRBV20-1 to TRBJ2-3; 9 bases line up with TRBD2. The CDR3 runs to 15 residues. The junction had 7 bases not matched to a gene; V was cut back by 0 bases and J by 6 bases. From germline, CDR1 is DFQATT and CDR2 SNEGSKA (reference sequence). The CDR3 DNA is TGCAGTGCTAGAGACCCGGGACTAGCATCGGATACGCAGTATTTT. This translates into CSARDPGLASDTQYF.

This clonotype has a handful of counts. The chain links TRBV29-1 to TRBJ1-4; D is perhaps TRBD1 (6 bases). Trimming removed 0 bases from V and 8 bases from J, with 13 bases in between. In germline, CDR1 is SQVTM, CDR2 ANQGSEA. The CDR3 is 14 amino acids. This CDR3 reads CSVEEQGLREKLFF. The CDR3 DNA reads as TGCAGCGTTGAAGAACAGGGTCTGAGGGAAAAACTGTTTTTT.

This clonotype has a single count. The chain has TRBV2 and TRBJ1-3; unclear D gene. There are 15 residues in the CDR3. Per germline, CDR1 SNHLY and CDR2 FYNNEI. The ends were cut back, 7 bases at V and 0 bases at J, with 13 bases in the middle. Here the CDR3 DNA reads TGTGCCAGCACCGGGGTCGCGCGCTCTGGAAACACCATATATTTT. Protein product: CASTGVARSGNTIYF.

This clonotype was seen ten or more times. The chain employs TRBV12-3 or TRBV12-4 and TRBJ1-5, with TRBD1 identical over 9 bases. The CDR3 extends over 15 amino acids. J gave up 5 bases and V 5 bases, and 7 bases lay outside the gene matches. The DNA of the CDR3 is TGTGCCAGCAGTCGGACAGGGGTATGGTATCAGCCCCAGCATTTT. Protein product: CASSRTGVWYQPQHF.

In this sample, this clonotype turned up a few times. The chain employs TRBV7-6 and TRBJ2-5; D gene ambiguous. V lost 5 bases and J 5 bases, leaving 9 bases between the germline ends. The length of the CDR3 is 12 residues. Germline V gene sequence: CDR1 SGHVS, CDR2 FNYEAQ. CDR3 sequence reads: CASSQPAETQYF. CDR3 nucleotide sequence: TGTGCCAGCAGCCAACCCGCGGAGACCCAGTACTTC.

Ten or more counts support this clonotype. The chain has TRBV29-1 and TRBJ2-2; 8 bases map to TRBD1. Germline CDR1 and CDR2: SQVTM and ANQGSEA. CDR3 length equals 13 residues. V shed 6 bases, J shed 4 bases, and the junction held 4 bases outside the gene matches. The CDR3 here is CSVGQGITGELFF. CDR3 DNA sequence: TGCAGCGTCGGACAGGGCATCACCGGGGAGCTGTTTTTT.